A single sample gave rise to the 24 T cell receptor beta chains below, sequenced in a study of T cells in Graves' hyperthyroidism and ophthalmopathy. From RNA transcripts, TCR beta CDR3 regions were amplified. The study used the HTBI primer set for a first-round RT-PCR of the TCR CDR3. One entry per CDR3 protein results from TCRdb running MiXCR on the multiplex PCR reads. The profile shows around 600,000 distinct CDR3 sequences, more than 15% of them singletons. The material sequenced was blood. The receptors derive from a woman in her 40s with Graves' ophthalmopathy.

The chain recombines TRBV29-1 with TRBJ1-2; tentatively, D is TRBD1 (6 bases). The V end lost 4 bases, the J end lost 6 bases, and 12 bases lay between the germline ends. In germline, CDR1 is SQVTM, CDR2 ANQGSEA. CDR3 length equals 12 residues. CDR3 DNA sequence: TGCAGCGTTGGCAATCCAGGGGATGGCTACACCTTC. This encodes CSVGNPGDGYTF.

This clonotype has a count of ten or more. The CDR3 sequence: CASSSGQGEPQHF. The CDR3, as DNA: TGTGCCAGCAGCTCCGGACAGGGGGAGCCCCAGCATTTT. V gene TRBV12-3 or TRBV12-4 combines with J gene TRBJ1-5; 10 bases map to TRBD1. V dropped 6 bases and J dropped 8; count of bases not matched to a gene: 4. The CDR3 extends over 13 amino acids.

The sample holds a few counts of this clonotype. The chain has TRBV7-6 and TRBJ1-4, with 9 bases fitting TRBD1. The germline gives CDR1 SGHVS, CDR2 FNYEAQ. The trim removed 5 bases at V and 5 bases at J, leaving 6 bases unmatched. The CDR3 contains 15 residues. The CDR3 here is CASSTRQGGNEKLFF. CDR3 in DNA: TGTGCCAGCAGCACCCGACAGGGGGGGAATGAAAAACTGTTTTTT.

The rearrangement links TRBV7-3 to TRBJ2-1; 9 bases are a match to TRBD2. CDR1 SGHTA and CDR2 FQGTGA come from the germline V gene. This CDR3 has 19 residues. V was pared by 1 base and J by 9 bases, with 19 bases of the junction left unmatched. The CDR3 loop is CASSLRSRASGIPQSEQFF. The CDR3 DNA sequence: TGTGCCAGCAGCTTAAGGTCCCGGGCTAGCGGGATCCCACAGAGTGAGCAGTTCTTC.

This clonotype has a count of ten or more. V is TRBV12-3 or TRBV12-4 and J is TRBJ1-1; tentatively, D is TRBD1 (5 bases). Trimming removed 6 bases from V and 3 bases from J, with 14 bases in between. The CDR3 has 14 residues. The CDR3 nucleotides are TGTGCCAGCAGCCTCAGGGTACCCCACACTGAAGCTTTCTTT. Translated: CASSLRVPHTEAFF.

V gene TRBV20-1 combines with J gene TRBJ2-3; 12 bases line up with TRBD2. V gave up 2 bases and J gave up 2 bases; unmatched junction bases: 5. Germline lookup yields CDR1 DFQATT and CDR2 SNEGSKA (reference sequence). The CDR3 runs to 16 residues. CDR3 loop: CSARLAGGPITDTQYF. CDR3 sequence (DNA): TGCAGTGCTAGACTAGCGGGAGGGCCGATCACAGATACGCAGTATTTT.

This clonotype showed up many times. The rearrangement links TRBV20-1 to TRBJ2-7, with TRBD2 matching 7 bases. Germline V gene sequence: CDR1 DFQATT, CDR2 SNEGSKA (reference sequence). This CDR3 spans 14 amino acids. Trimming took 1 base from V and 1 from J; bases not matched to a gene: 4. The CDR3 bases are TGCAGTGCTAGAGTACCTAGCGGTTCCTACGAGCAGTACTTC. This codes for CSARVPSGSYEQYF.

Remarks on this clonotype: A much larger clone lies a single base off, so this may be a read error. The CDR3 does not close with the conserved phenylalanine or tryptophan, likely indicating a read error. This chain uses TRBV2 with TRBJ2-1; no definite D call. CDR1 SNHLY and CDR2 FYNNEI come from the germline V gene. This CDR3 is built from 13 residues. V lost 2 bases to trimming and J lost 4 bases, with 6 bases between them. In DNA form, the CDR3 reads TGTGCCAGCAGTGAATTGCTTTACAATGAGCAGTTCCTC. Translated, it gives CASSELLYNEQFL.

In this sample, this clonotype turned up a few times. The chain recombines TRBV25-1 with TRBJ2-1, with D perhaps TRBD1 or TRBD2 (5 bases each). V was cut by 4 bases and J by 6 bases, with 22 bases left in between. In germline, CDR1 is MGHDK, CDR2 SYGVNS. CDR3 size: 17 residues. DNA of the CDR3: TGTGCCAGCAGTGCGTACACCGGGACGAATACCGGCAATGAGCAGTTCTTC. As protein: CASSAYTGTNTGNEQFF.

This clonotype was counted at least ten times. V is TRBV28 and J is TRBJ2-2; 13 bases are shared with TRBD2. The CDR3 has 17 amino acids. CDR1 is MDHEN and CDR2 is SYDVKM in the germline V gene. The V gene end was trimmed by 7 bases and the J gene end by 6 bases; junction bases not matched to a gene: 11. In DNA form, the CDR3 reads TGTGCCAGCATCCCCTTACCAGGACTAGCGGGAGCCGGGGAGCTGTTTTTT. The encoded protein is CASIPLPGLAGAGELFF.

Written as DNA, the CDR3 is TGTGCCAGCAGTGAAGCAGGGGGCCCCCAGTTCTTC. Translating gives CASSEAGGPQFF. The rearrangement links TRBV6-1 to TRBJ2-1, with TRBD1 matching 7 bases. The length of the CDR3 is 12 residues. Germline CDR1 is MNHNS and CDR2 is SASEGT. The V and J ends lost 0 bases and 13 bases, in that order; junction bases with no gene match: 3.

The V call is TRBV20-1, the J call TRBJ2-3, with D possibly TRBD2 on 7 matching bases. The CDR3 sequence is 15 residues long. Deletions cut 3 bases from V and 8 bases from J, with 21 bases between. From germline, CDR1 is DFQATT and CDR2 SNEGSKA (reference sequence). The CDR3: CSASDRGGPGRTQYF. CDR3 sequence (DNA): TGCAGTGCTAGCGATCGCGGGGGCCCGGGGCGTACGCAGTATTTT.

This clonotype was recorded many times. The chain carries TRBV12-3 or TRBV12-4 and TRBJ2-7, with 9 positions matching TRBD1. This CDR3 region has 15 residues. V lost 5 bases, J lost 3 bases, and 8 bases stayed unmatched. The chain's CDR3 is CASSRRTGAGYEQYF. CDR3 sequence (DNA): TGTGCCAGCAGTCGCCGGACAGGGGCAGGCTACGAGCAGTACTTC.

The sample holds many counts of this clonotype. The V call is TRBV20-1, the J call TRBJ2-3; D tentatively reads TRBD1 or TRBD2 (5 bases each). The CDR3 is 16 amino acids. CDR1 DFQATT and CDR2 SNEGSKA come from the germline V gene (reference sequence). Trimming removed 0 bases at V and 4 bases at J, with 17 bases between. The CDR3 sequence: CSARDPIGARPDTQYF. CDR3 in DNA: TGCAGTGCTAGAGACCCTATCGGGGCCCGACCAGATACGCAGTATTTT.

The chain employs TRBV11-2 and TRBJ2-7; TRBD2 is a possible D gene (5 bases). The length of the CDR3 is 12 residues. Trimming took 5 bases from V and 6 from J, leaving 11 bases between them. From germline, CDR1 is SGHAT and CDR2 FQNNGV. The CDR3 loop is CASSRLMGEQYF. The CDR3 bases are TGTGCCAGCAGCAGACTAATGGGCGAGCAGTACTTC.

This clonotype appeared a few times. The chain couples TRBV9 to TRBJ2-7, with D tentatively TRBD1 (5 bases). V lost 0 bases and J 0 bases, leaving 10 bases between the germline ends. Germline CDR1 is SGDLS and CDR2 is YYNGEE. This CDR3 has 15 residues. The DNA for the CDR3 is TGTGCCAGCAGCGTAGGTGGGGCTTCCTCCTACGAGCAGTACTTC. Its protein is CASSVGGASSYEQYF.

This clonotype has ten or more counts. CDR3 protein: CASSQSIVRGRRTDTQYF. Written as DNA, the CDR3 is TGTGCCAGCAGCCAGTCAATTGTCCGTGGGCGTCGCACAGATACGCAGTATTTT. The chain is built from TRBV3-1 and TRBJ2-3; D uncertain. This CDR3 has 18 amino acids. Deletions cut 3 bases from V and 1 base from J, with 20 bases between. Germline lookup yields CDR1 LGHDT and CDR2 YNNKEL (reference sequence).

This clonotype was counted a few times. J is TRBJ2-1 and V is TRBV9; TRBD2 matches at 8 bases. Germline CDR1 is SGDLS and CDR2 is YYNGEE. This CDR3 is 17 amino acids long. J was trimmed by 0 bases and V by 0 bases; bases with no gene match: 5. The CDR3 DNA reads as TGTGCCAGCAGCGTAGGGGAAGCGGGGGCCTCCTACAATGAGCAGTTCTTC. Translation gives CASSVGEAGASYNEQFF.

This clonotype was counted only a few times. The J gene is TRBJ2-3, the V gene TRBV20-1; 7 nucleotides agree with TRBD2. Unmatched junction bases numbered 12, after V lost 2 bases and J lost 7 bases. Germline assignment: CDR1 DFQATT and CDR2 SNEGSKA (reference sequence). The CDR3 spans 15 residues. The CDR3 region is CSARSPSGGLNTQYF. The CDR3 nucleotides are TGCAGTGCTAGATCCCCGTCGGGGGGTTTAAATACGCAGTATTTT.

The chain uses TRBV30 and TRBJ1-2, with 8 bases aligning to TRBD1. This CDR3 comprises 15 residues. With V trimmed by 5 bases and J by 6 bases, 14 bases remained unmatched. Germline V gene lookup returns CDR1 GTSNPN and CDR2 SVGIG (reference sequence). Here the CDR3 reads CAWRGLDRELNGYTF. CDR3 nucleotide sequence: TGTGCCTGGCGAGGGCTGGACAGGGAGTTAAATGGCTACACCTTC.

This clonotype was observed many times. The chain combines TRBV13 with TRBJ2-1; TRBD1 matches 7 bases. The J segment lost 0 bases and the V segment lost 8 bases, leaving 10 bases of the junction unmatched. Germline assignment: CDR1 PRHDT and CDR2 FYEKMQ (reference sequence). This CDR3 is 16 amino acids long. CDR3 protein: CASSLPTGSSYNEQFF. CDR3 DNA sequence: TGTGCCAGCTCACTACCGACAGGGAGCTCCTACAATGAGCAGTTCTTC.

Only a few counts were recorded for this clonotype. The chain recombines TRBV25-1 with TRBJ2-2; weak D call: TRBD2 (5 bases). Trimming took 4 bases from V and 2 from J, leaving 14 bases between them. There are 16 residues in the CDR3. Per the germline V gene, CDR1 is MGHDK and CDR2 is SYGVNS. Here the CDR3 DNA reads TGTGCCAGCAGTGGAAAAGAGGGCGGAAACACCGGGGAGCTGTTTTTT. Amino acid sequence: CASSGKEGGNTGELFF.

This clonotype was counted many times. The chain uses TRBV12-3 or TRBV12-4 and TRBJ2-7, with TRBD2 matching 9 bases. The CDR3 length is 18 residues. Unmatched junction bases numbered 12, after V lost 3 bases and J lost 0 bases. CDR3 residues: CASSFRASGASSSYEQYF. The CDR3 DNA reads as TGTGCCAGCAGTTTTCGGGCTAGCGGGGCGAGTAGCTCCTACGAGCAGTACTTC.

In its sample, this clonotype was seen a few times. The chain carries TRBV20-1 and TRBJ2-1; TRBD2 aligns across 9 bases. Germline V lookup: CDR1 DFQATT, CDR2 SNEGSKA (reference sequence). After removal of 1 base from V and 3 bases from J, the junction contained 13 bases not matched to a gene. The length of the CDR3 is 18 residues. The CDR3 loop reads CSARGRGAGGLLYNEQFF. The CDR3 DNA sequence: TGCAGTGCTAGAGGACGGGGAGCGGGGGGCCTACTCTACAATGAGCAGTTCTTC.